A selection of T cell receptor beta chains follows, all from one sample in a study of graft-versus-host responses after intestinal transplantation. Some clones are missing from TCRdb's copy, which holds only in-frame ones; the method was immunoSEQ multiplex PCR. Among roughly 50,000 clones, less than 95% were seen once, and the ten largest hold less than 6%. Sequenced material: PBMCs, taken around 95 weeks after intestinal transplant. The receptors originated from a human patient who received an intestinal transplant, so some T cells may come from the graft donor. Both conserved end residues are part of each CDR3. The D gene is left open where the match is weak. Clone size is shown for a subset of rows, as once, few, many or a class of expanded clone.

>NA|TRBV9|TRBD1|TRBJ2-3
TGTGCCAGCAGCTTCCGGACAGGGTGGGTGGATACGCAGTATTTT
CASSFRTGWVDTQYF
>NA|TRBV19|NA|TRBJ2-2
TGTGCCAGTAGTAAGACAGGTTCCGGGGAGCTGTTTTTT
CASSKTGSGELFF
>NA|TRBV13|NA|TRBJ1-1
TGTGCCAGCAGCTTAGGAGGGTTAATGAACACTGAAGCTTTCTTT
CASSLGGLMNTEAFF
>once|TRBV12-5|NA|TRBJ2-3
TGTGCTAGTGGTTTGGTATTACGGGGGACGACAGATACGCAGTATTTT
CASGLVLRGTTDTQYF
>NA|TRBV5-3|TRBD2|TRBJ2-7
TGTGCCAGAAGCTTTATTAGCGGGGGCCTCCCATCCGAGCAGTACTTC
CARSFISGGLPSEQYF
>NA|TRBV6-6|TRBD1|TRBJ2-2
TGTGCCAGCAGTCCCCAGGGGGCCGGGGAGCTGTTTTTT
CASSPQGAGELFF
>NA|TRBV5-5|TRBD1|TRBJ1-2
TGTGCCAGCAGCCTCGAATTCCTGACAGGGGATGATGGCTACACCTTC
CASSLEFLTGDDGYTF
>NA|TRBV5-1|NA|TRBJ2-6
TGCGCCAGCAGCTCGACTGGCTCTGGGGCCAACGTCCTGACTTTC
CASSSTGSGANVLTF
>NA|TRBV5-3|NA|TRBJ1-5
TGTGCCAGAAGCCTTGGAGGGGACACCTCTTTGGGGAGCAATCAGCCCCAGCATTTT
CARSLGGDTSLGSNQPQHF
>NA|TRBV15|NA|TRBJ1-2
TGTGCCACCAGCAGACCCAGGGGATGGAATGGCTACACCTTC
CATSRPRGWNGYTF
>NA|TRBV11-3|NA|TRBJ1-1
TGTGCCAGCAGCTTACCGGGACAGAACACTGAAGCTTTCTTT
CASSLPGQNTEAFF
>NA|TRBV11-2|TRBD1|TRBJ2-7
TGTGCCAGCAGCCAGACCGAGACAGGGGGTTACGAGCAGTACTTC
CASSQTETGGYEQYF
>NA|TRBV11-2|NA|TRBJ1-6
TGTGCCAGCAGCCAATGGGCCTCTTCACCCCTCCACTTT
CASSQWASSPLHF
>NA|TRBV25-1|NA|TRBJ2-7
TGTGCCAGCAGATTGGAGGGCTCCTACGAGCAGTACTTC
CASRLEGSYEQYF
>NA|TRBV7-6|TRBD2|TRBJ2-1
TGTGCCAGCAGCCATACTAGCGGGGGCTTTTACAATGAGCAGTTCTTC
CASSHTSGGFYNEQFF
>NA|TRBV19|TRBD1|TRBJ1-3
TGTGCCAGTAGTCCTGGACAGGGGACTGGAAACACCATATATTTT
CASSPGQGTGNTIYF
>NA|TRBV11-3|NA|TRBJ2-3
TGTGCCAGCAGCTTTCAGGGGGAGGGGGATACGCAGTATTTT
CASSFQGEGDTQYF
>NA|TRBV29-1|NA|TRBJ1-3
TGCAGCGTTGAAGATGAGGTATCCTCTGGAAACACCATATATTTT
CSVEDEVSSGNTIYF
>once|TRBV10-3|TRBD2|TRBJ2-5
TGTGCCATCAGGGGCGGGGGAGAGGAGACCCAGTACTTC
CAIRGGGEETQYF
>NA|TRBV7-8|NA|TRBJ2-1
TGTGCCAGCAGCTCCGTCCGGGGTACGGGGTACAATGAGCAGTTCTTC
CASSSVRGTGYNEQFF
>NA|TRBV7-2|TRBD1|TRBJ1-5
TGTGCCAGCAGCTTAGGAGTGGACAGGGCGAATCAGCCCCAGCATTTT
CASSLGVDRANQPQHF
>NA|TRBV7-3|TRBD2|TRBJ2-3
TGTGCCAGCAGCTCCATCCTTCGGGAGGAGTGGAATGCGCAGTATTTT
CASSSILREEWNAQYF
>NA|TRBV18|TRBD1|TRBJ1-2
TGTGCCAGCTCACCACTGCCGGACAGGGAGGGAAACTATGGCTACACCTTC
CASSPLPDREGNYGYTF
>NA|TRBV6-1|NA|TRBJ1-4
TGTGCCAGCAGTGAACCGGATTCGGGACGGGGCCCTTGGGAAAAACTGTTTTTT
CASSEPDSGRGPWEKLFF
>once|TRBV11-2|NA|TRBJ2-5
TGTGCCAGCAGCTTAGGTCTCAGTCAAGAGACCCAGTACTTC
CASSLGLSQETQYF
>NA|TRBV7-9|NA|TRBJ2-7
TGTGCCAGCAGCTCTAGAGGGGTTGTCGGGGGAGACGAGCAGTACTTC
CASSSRGVVGGDEQYF
>NA|TRBV6-6|NA|TRBJ1-2
TGTGCCAGCAGGCCCCCAGGGGAGGATGGCTACACCTTC
CASRPPGEDGYTF
>NA|TRBV7-6|NA|TRBJ2-7
TGTGCCAGCAGCTTAGCGGTAGAAGATTACTACGAGCAGTACTTC
CASSLAVEDYYEQYF
>few|TRBV29-1|NA|TRBJ1-1
TGCAGCGTTGGTTTCAGGGACACTGAAGCTTTCTTT
CSVGFRDTEAFF
>NA|TRBV27|NA|TRBJ1-1
TGTGCCAGCAGTTTTGGACGGCGGAGGGATGAAGCTTTCTTT
CASSFGRRRDEAFF
>NA|TRBV4-2|TRBD2|TRBJ2-1
TGTGCCAGCAGCCCTAGCGGGGGCAATGAGCAGTTCTTC
CASSPSGGNEQFF
>NA|TRBV6-5|TRBD2|TRBJ2-1
TGTGCCAGCAGCTCGGGGGGGGAGCAGTTCTTC
CASSSGGEQFF
>once|TRBV4-1|TRBD2|TRBJ2-5
TGCGCCAGCAGCCAAGGGGTACTAGCGGGGGAAGAGACCCAGTACTTC
CASSQGVLAGEETQYF
>NA|TRBV6-5|TRBD1|TRBJ2-1
TGTGCCAGCAGATTCGGACAGGGTAACAACAATGAGCAGTTCTTC
CASRFGQGNNNEQFF
>NA|TRBV7-9|TRBD2|TRBJ2-1
TGTGCCAGCACGCAGCGGGGGGGCCGTTTCAATGAGCAGTTCTTC
CASTQRGGRFNEQFF
>NA|TRBV5-4|NA|TRBJ1-1
TGTGCCAGCAGCCCTCGACAACGCGCTGAAGCTTTCTTT
CASSPRQRAEAFF
>NA|TRBV10-1|TRBD2|TRBJ2-2
TGCGCCAGCAGAGGCGGACTAGCCGGGGAGCTGTTTTTT
CASRGGLAGELFF
>NA|TRBV7-6|NA|TRBJ2-2
TGTGCCAGCAGCTTAGGTCGGGCGTCCGGGGAGCTGTTTTTT
CASSLGRASGELFF
>once|TRBV14|NA|TRBJ2-4
TGTGCCAGCAGCCAGGAACCAGGACCCGAAGCCAAAAACATTCAGTACTTC
CASSQEPGPEAKNIQYF
>NA|TRBV18|TRBD1|TRBJ1-2
TGTGCCAGCTCACCCCAGGGGGACAACCCCTACACCTTC
CASSPQGDNPYTF
>NA|TRBV19|NA|TRBJ1-6
TGTGCCAGTAGTTTTACAGCTACGACGGTCAATTCACCCCTCCACTTT
CASSFTATTVNSPLHF
>once|TRBV7-3|NA|TRBJ1-2
TGTGCCAGCAGCTTAAGTATTCGCCTCGAGGACTATGGCTACACCTTC
CASSLSIRLEDYGYTF
>NA|TRBV5-1|TRBD1|TRBJ1-1
TGCGCCAGCAGCAAGACAGGGATGAACACTGAAGCTTTCTTT
CASSKTGMNTEAFF
>NA|TRBV5-1|TRBD2|TRBJ2-7
TGCGCCAGCATGGACGGCGGGGGGGCCATCGAGCAGTACTTC
CASMDGGGAIEQYF
>NA|TRBV25-1|NA|TRBJ1-3
TGTGCCAGCAGGGGATCTGGAAACACCATATATTTT
CASRGSGNTIYF
>NA|TRBV4-1|TRBD2|TRBJ2-5
TGCGCCAGCAGCCCGCAAGTCCAGCGGGGGAGGGAGACCCAGTACTTC
CASSPQVQRGRETQYF
>NA|TRBV19|TRBD1|TRBJ2-7
TGTGCCAGTAGCGGGACAGCGTACGTTTCCTACGAGCAGTACTTC
CASSGTAYVSYEQYF
>NA|TRBV6-1|NA|TRBJ2-7
TGTGCCAGCAGGAAACCGAGAGGGTCCTACGAGCAGTACTTC
CASRKPRGSYEQYF
>NA|TRBV5-4|TRBD2|TRBJ2-2
TGTGCCAGCAGCTCTAGCGGGGGGGCCGGGGAGCTGTTTTTT
CASSSSGGAGELFF
>NA|TRBV18|NA|TRBJ1-1
TGTGCCAGCTCAGCCCCGAGGGCAGTCAGTGAAGCTTTCTTT
CASSAPRAVSEAFF
>NA|TRBV5-1|NA|TRBJ2-7
TGCGCCAGCACCGCCGGCTACGAGCAGTACTTC
CASTAGYEQYF
>NA|TRBV10-1|TRBD1|TRBJ2-5
TGCGCCAGCAGTGAGTCCGGGACAGTGAACTACTTC
CASSESGTVNYF
>NA|TRBV7-2|NA|TRBJ1-5
TGTGCCAGCAGCTTAGGTTCAGGGAATCAGCCCCAGCATTTT
CASSLGSGNQPQHF
>NA|TRBV5-1|NA|TRBJ2-7
TGCGCCAGCAGCACCGGACAGAGAGTCTACGAGCAGTACTTC
CASSTGQRVYEQYF
>NA|TRBV23-1|NA|TRBJ2-7
TGCGCCCCAGCCCCCTCTCCGGCGGGAAACTCCTACGAGCAGTACTTC
CAPAPSPAGNSYEQYF
>NA|TRBV6-5|TRBD1|TRBJ1-1
TGTGCCAGCAGTCGGGGACAGGGGAATAAGGCTTTCTTT
CASSRGQGNKAFF